This T cell receptor (beta chain) is from a study of siplizumab effects on memory and regulatory T cells (dated by TCRdb to the late 2010s). About the investigation overall: The effect of the anti-CD2 antibody siplizumab on alloreactive T-cell subsets was examined in allogeneic mixed lymphocyte reactions constructed from human PBMCs. The full study reports these points: About 75-95% of proliferating CD4+ or CD8+ clones could not be given a naive or memory phenotype. The cumulative frequency of alloreactive sequences that could be traced back to unstimulated CD4+ memory T cells was significantly reduced by siplizumab. Because sequences below about 10^-5 frequency were poorly captured, only a minor fraction of alloreactive clones could be mapped to unstimulated subsets. Greater diversity appeared to be present in unstimulated naive T cells than in memory T cells, and a substantial contribution to the alloresponse seemed to be made by naive cells. No functional confirmation was obtained for the suppressive function of proliferating Tregs from siplizumab cultures. In reactions with siplizumab, an average of 68.8% of mappable alloreactive CD4+ clones were Treg-derived, compared with 25% to 30% in control reactions.

Libraries came from the immunoSEQ multiplex PCR assay. Each sample had 80,000 to 100,000 TCR templates assayed by the deep sequencing platform. Genomic DNA extracted from sorted T cells was the material used for TCRbeta CDR3 sequencing. From the authors' description of their analysis: The R programming language was used for clonal analysis of TCRbeta CDR3 data. Comparing unstimulated samples against CFSE-low samples taken after the reaction was how alloreactive CD4+ and CD8+ clones were defined. Regulatory or non-regulatory origin was assigned to alloreactive CD4+ clones by matching of sequences to sorted unstimulated Treg and non-Treg repertoires. The table comes from immuneACCESS by way of TCRdb, which keeps in-frame sequences with V and J called. Part of the clones is missing from these tables; in studies checked, under half for an unresolved V gene and the rest for unknown reasons. The V and J calls and clone size come from that table; D and trimming were worked out from the DNA. The sample has some 73,000 clones on record, 90% to 95% of them singletons. The ten most abundant clones make up about 5% of the sample.

With respect to this clone: Its recognized antigen is unknown. Qualities for individual bases were not recorded, and no much larger clone is one base off.

The germline V gene supplies CDR1 MNHNS and CDR2 SASEGT. The CDR3 sequence holds 16 residues, the cysteine and phenylalanine included. The entry retains the CDR3 DNA only, 48 bases that are in frame from base 1. V was cut back by 4 bases and J by 0 bases, leaving a gap of 12 bases between them. Sorted unstimulated T cells, along with proliferating T cells recovered from mixed lymphocyte reactions, underwent TCRbeta CDR3 sequencing. Fresh whole blood from approximately 10 HLA-typed healthy donors was used to isolate PBMCs. The sample taken for sequencing was CD8+ T cells sorted from blood. This clonotype was sampled from a human donor in good health. Recombination connected TRBV6-1 to TRBJ2-2, and possibly TRBD1, on 5 matching bases. The nucleotide sequence reads as follows: TGTGCCAGCAGTGCAAACAGGTACTCGAACACCGGGGAGCTGTTTTTT. Translated, this gives CASSANRYSNTGELFF.